These 18 T cell receptor beta chains share one sample of origin, sequenced in a study of response to subunit inactivated influenza vaccine. In TCRdb, the RT-PCR reads were re-called with MiXCR into one record per CDR3 protein. The repertoire includes some 190,000 distinct CDR3 sequences, around 14% of them detected once, and about 28% sits in the top ten. This specimen consisted of CD8+ T cells sorted from PBMCs, obtained roughly 5 days after vaccination. The receptors come from a man in his fifties or sixties who received an inactivated influenza vaccine.

In this sample, this clonotype turned up a few times. The chain has TRBV7-4 and TRBJ2-3, with 8 bases fitting TRBD2. The junction had 4 bases not matched to a gene; V was cut back by 3 bases and J by 2 bases. Germline V lookup: CDR1 SGHVT, CDR2 SQSDAQ. The CDR3 runs 15 residues. CDR3 nucleotide sequence: TGTGCCAGCAGCTTCGGGGGGGGGCTCACAGATACGCAGTATTTT. Protein product: CASSFGGGLTDTQYF.

This clonotype was found a few times. DNA of the CDR3: TGTGCCAGCAGTCAAGGACAGGCGAGCTATGGCTACACCTTC. Translated, it gives CASSQGQASYGYTF. This chain connects TRBV28 to TRBJ1-2; 7 nucleotides align to TRBD1. This CDR3 spans 14 amino acids. V was pared by 5 bases and J by 4 bases, with 7 bases of the junction left unmatched. Germline loops: CDR1 MDHEN, CDR2 SYDVKM.

The chain combines TRBV11-2 with TRBJ1-1; D gene uncertain. Trimming removed 1 base at V and 3 bases at J, with 12 bases between. This CDR3 is built from 15 residues. CDR1 and CDR2 (germline): SGHAT, FQNNGV. The CDR3, as DNA: TGTGCCAGCAGCTTAGCGGCAGCAGTACACACTGAAGCTTTCTTT. Translated, it gives CASSLAAAVHTEAFF. Combining the CDR3 with reference TRBV11-2 and TRBJ1-1 gives the whole variable domain EAGVAQSPRYKIIEKRQSVAFWCNPISGHATLYWYQQILGQGPKLLIQFQNNGVVDDSQLPKDRFSAERLKGVDSTLKIQPAKLEDSAVYLCASSLAAAVHTEAFFGQGTRLTVV.

This clonotype was detected ten times or more. This chain uses TRBV28 with TRBJ2-2; D gene ambiguous. The length of the CDR3 is 14 residues. V lost 6 bases to trimming and J lost 6 bases, with 14 bases between them. CDR1 is MDHEN and CDR2 is SYDVKM in the germline V gene. CDR3 protein: CASSLLINAGELFF. The CDR3 nucleotides are TGTGCCAGCAGCCTACTAATAAATGCCGGGGAGCTGTTTTTT.

The chain carries TRBV7-2 and TRBJ2-2; TRBD2 matches 7 bases. This CDR3 spans 15 amino acids. CDR1 is SGHTA, CDR2 FQGNSA, per germline. V trimming: 3 bases; J trimming: 3 bases; junction bases outside the gene matches: 4. The CDR3 region has the DNA TGTGCCAGCAGCTTCCGGGACTATTACACCGGGGAGCTGTTTTTT. As protein: CASSFRDYYTGELFF.

Only a few counts were recorded for this clonotype. The CDR3 reads CASSPGTGGGYGYTF. The CDR3 nucleotides read TGCGCCAGCAGCCCAGGGACAGGGGGCGGCTATGGCTACACCTTC. This chain connects TRBV4-3 to TRBJ1-2; 12 nucleotides line up with TRBD1. The CDR3 covers 15 residues. In germline, CDR1 is LGHNA, CDR2 YSLEER. Unmatched junction bases numbered 4, after V lost 4 bases and J lost 4 bases.

The V gene is TRBV24-1, the J gene TRBJ2-3, with 7 nucleotides matching TRBD2. Per the germline V gene, CDR1 is KGHDR and CDR2 is SFDVKD. V was clipped by 4 bases and J by 7 bases; unmatched bases: 13. CDR3 size: 16 residues. This CDR3 is CATSDPGTNGRNTQYF. The DNA of the CDR3 is TGTGCCACCAGTGACCCCGGGACTAACGGGAGAAATACGCAGTATTTT.

This clonotype was recorded a few times. This sequence joins TRBV4-1 and TRBJ2-7; tentatively, D is TRBD1 or TRBD2 (5 bases each). This CDR3 region has 13 residues. V was cut by 2 bases and J by 6 bases, with 11 bases left in between. Germline lookup yields CDR1 MGHRA and CDR2 YSYEKL. The CDR3 reads CASSQYEGFEQYF. The DNA for the CDR3 is TGCGCCAGCAGCCAATACGAGGGGTTCGAGCAGTACTTC.

This clonotype was found a few times. The chain is built from TRBV11-2 and TRBJ2-7; 8 bases align to TRBD2. Germline V gene lookup returns CDR1 SGHAT and CDR2 FQNNGV. The CDR3 runs 15 residues. V lost 5 bases, J lost 2 bases, and 8 bases stayed unmatched. The CDR3 DNA reads TGTGCCAGCAGCAGTACTAGCGGACCTACCTACGAGCAGTACTTC. Its protein is CASSSTSGPTYEQYF.

At least ten counts were recorded for this clonotype. The chain couples TRBV27 to TRBJ2-7; 9 positions agree with TRBD2. Germline V lookup: CDR1 MNHEY, CDR2 SMNVEV (reference sequence). The CDR3 covers 13 residues. V shed 2 bases and J 6 bases; nucleotides not matched to a gene: 2. The CDR3 coding sequence is TGTGCCAGCAGTTTAAGCGGGAGGTCCGAGCAGTACTTC. Encoded protein: CASSLSGRSEQYF.

This clonotype has a count of ten or more. As DNA, the CDR3 is TGCAGTGCTCCCCGGGACTATTACAATGAGCAGTTCTTC. It codes for CSAPRDYYNEQFF. The J gene is TRBJ2-1, the V gene TRBV20-1, with 7 bases aligning to TRBD2. CDR1 is DFQATT, CDR2 SNEGSKA, per germline (reference sequence). The CDR3 has 13 residues. The trim removed 5 bases at V and 4 bases at J, leaving 5 bases unmatched.

This clonotype turned up a few times. The gene calls are TRBV7-9 and TRBJ2-4; D is perhaps TRBD2 (6 bases). The germline V and J ends were trimmed by 5 bases and 3 bases, with 17 bases remaining between them. Germline loops: CDR1 SEHNR, CDR2 FQNEAQ (reference sequence). This CDR3 is built from 16 residues. The CDR3 bases are TGTGCCAGCAGCCCCCCCTCGGGAGTCAACAAAAACATTCAGTACTTC. Amino acid sequence: CASSPPSGVNKNIQYF.

This clonotype has more than one count but fewer than ten. The rearrangement uses TRBV5-6 and TRBJ2-1; D tentatively fits TRBD1 or TRBD2 (5 bases each). The V and J ends lost 3 bases and 5 bases respectively, with 18 bases between them. CDR3 length equals 16 residues. CDR1 is SGHDT, CDR2 YYEEEE, per germline. This CDR3 reads CASSWGPVITNNEQFF. The CDR3 nucleotides read TGTGCCAGCAGCTGGGGACCCGTCATCACAAACAATGAGCAGTTCTTC.

This clonotype was found many times. The CDR3 DNA is TGTGCCAGCAGTACCCCTAGGAATGAGCAGTTCTTC. Translated, it gives CASSTPRNEQFF. The chain employs TRBV27 and TRBJ2-1; D gene uncertain. Trimming removed 5 bases from V and 7 bases from J, with 9 bases in between. This CDR3 contains 12 residues. The germline gives CDR1 MNHEY, CDR2 SMNVEV (reference sequence).

The sample holds a few counts of this clonotype. The chain has TRBV11-2 and TRBJ1-1; tentatively, D is TRBD1 (5 bases). The CDR3 is made up of 15 amino acids. Germline CDR1 reads SGHAT; CDR2 reads FQNNGV. With 5 bases removed from V and 3 bases from J, the gap between germline ends came to 16 bases. CDR3 DNA sequence: TGTGCCAGCAGCCCCTTGGGGGGGTCGGACACTGAAGCTTTCTTT. Protein: CASSPLGGSDTEAFF.

This clonotype has more than one count but fewer than ten. The chain couples TRBV7-9 to TRBJ2-7, with D possibly being TRBD1 (5 bases). Germline V lookup: CDR1 SEHNR, CDR2 FQNEAQ (reference sequence). This CDR3 has 15 residues. Between the trimmed V and J ends, which lost 3 bases and 2 bases, there was a span of 14 bases. CDR3 DNA sequence: TGTGCCAGCAGCTTTGAGGCAGGGATAACCTACGAGCAGTACTTC. It encodes CASSFEAGITYEQYF.

The chain carries TRBV27 and TRBJ2-7, with a possible D match to TRBD1 (6 bases). With 6 bases removed from V and 6 bases from J, the gap between germline ends came to 12 bases. The length of the CDR3 is 12 residues. Per germline, CDR1 MNHEY and CDR2 SMNVEV (reference sequence). The DNA of the CDR3 is TGTGCCAGCAGCCAAGGGGGTGCCGAGCAGTACTTC. It encodes CASSQGGAEQYF.

This clonotype showed up just a few times. The V call is TRBV4-2, the J call TRBJ2-1; tentatively, D is TRBD1 (6 bases). V dropped 0 bases and J dropped 12 bases, with 12 bases sitting between them. CDR1 is LGHNA, CDR2 YNFKEQ, per germline. This CDR3 is built from 13 residues. The CDR3 DNA reads as TGTGCCAGCAGCCAAGATTTGGCGACAGGGCAGTTCTTC. Its protein product is CASSQDLATGQFF.